This T cell receptor (beta chain) was found in a study of blood T cell repertoires in COVID-19. The germline gives CDR1 SGHAT, CDR2 FQNNGV. V dropped 4 bases and J dropped 2; count of bases not matched to a gene: 16. CDR3 length: 19 residues. Generated by immunoSEQ multiplex PCR, the TCRdb table keeps only in-frame clones and is missing some. The data show around 430,000 clones, with about 91% seen just once and about 12% held by the top ten. This sequence originates from a woman aged 50 to 60 with COVID-19, enrolled during active disease. Source material: peripheral blood. V is TRBV11-2 and J is TRBJ2-1; 8 bases are shared with TRBD2. CDR3 bases: TGTGCCAGCAGCTCCCTGGGGCGACGAGCGGGGGAACCCTACAATGAGCAGTTCTTC. Translated, it gives CASSSLGRRAGEPYNEQFF.